This T cell receptor beta chain came from a study of blood T cell repertoires in COVID-19. About the study: Nucleic acid was either cDNA or gDNA, and it came from T cells, B-cell-depleted T cells, or PBMCs.

This table comes from immunoSEQ multiplex PCR, and its TCRdb copy is limited to in-frame clones, with some not included. This sample has approximately 300,000 clones, with more than 85% found just once. Germline assignment: CDR1 SNHLY and CDR2 FYNNEI. The CDR3 totals 16 residues. V was pared by 3 bases and J by 3 bases, with 6 bases of the junction left unmatched. Participant reports of clinical history set cohort assignment. Cohort 3 donors were reported recovered after two negative PCRs, clearance, or symptom resolution. This sequence was found in a woman aged 25 to 45 who had recovered from COVID-19. Sequenced material: PBMCs or T cells enriched from blood (not recorded which). V is TRBV2 and J is TRBJ1-3, with TRBD1 matching 9 bases. The CDR3 sequence is CASSDPGQGSGNTIYF. The CDR3 DNA reads TGTGCCAGCAGTGATCCGGGACAGGGTAGTGGAAACACCATATATTTT.